The sequence of this T cell receptor beta chain was determined in a study of OX40 agonist ivuxolimab in advanced cancers. Overall study findings and caveats: There were also nonresponders showing low normalized T-cell clonal expansion. Researchers report that CD8+ T cells had, on average, more expanded clones than CD4+.

Method: immunoSEQ multiplex PCR; TCRdb's copy keeps in-frame clones and lacks some. The table lists about 150,000 clones, approximately 94% of them singletons, with more than 1% in the top ten. Autoimmune disease history or systemic immunosuppression barred patients. The investigators sampled blood at baseline, at cycle 4 day 1, and at cycle 7 day 1. The CDR3 is 15 residues long. Germline V gene sequence: CDR1 MNHNY, CDR2 SVGAGI (reference sequence). Trimming shortened V by 2 bases and J by 1 base, and 11 bases separated the two germline ends. Comment on this clone: Its antigen is still unknown.

The chain recombines TRBV6-6 with TRBJ1-2; D gene unclear. The sequenced sample was CD4+ or CD8+ T cells sorted from blood, obtained in a trial of the OX40 agonist ivuxolimab. This receptor was obtained from an adult with an advanced solid tumor such as melanoma, head and neck, liver or kidney cancer. The CDR3 here is CASSYGGGGNYGYTF. CDR3 in DNA: TGTGCCAGCAGTTACGGCGGAGGAGGTAACTATGGCTACACCTTC.